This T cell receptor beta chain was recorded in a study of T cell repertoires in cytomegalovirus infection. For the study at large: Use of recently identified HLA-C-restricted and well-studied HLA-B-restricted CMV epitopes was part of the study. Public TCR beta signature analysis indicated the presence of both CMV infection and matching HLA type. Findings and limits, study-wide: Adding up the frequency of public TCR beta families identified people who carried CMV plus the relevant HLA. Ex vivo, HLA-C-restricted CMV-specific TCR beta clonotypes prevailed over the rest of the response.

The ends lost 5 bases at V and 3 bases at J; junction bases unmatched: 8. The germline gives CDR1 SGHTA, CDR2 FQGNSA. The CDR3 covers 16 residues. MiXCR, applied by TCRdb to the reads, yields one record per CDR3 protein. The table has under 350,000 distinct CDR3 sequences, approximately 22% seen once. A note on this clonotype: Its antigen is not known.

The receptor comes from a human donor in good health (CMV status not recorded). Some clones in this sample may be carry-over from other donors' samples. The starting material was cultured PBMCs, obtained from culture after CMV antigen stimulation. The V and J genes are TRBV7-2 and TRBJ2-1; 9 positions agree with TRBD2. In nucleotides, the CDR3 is TGTGCCAGCAGCCGCGCGGGTAGCGGGGGCTACAATGAGCAGTTCTTC. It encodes CASSRAGSGGYNEQFF.